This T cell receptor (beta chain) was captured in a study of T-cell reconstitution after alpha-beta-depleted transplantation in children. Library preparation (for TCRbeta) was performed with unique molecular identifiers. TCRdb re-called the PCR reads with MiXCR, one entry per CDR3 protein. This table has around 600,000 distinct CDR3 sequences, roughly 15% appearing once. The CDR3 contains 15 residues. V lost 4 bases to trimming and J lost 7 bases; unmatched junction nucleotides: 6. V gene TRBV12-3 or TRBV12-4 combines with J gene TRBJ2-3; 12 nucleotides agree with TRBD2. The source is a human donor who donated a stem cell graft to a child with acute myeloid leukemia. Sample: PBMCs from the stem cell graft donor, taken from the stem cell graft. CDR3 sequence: CASSSRTSGEHTQYF. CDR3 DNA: TGTGCCAGCAGTTCTCGGACTAGCGGGGAACATACGCAGTATTTT.